The 23 T cell receptor beta chains in this list originate from one sample, sequenced in a study of blood T cell repertoires in COVID-19. Libraries were prepared by immunoSEQ multiplex PCR; TCRdb keeps only in-frame clonotypes and omits some of them. There are a few hundred thousand clones in the sample; around 90% occur only once, and around 5% lies in the top ten. The sequencing input was peripheral blood. The receptors stem from a woman between 55 and 75 years old with COVID-19, enrolled during active disease.

The chain couples TRBV7-5 to TRBJ2-1; the table's D call, TRBD2, has no DNA check behind it. TRBV7-5 is recorded as a pseudogene. This CDR3 is built from 16 residues. CDR3: CARSLPLAAHYNEQFF. The DNA of the CDR3 is TGTGCCAGAAGCCTCCCCCTAGCAGCTCACTACAATGAGCAGTTCTTC.

The chain links TRBV7-9 to TRBJ2-4; 11 positions agree with TRBD1. The J segment lost 0 bases and the V segment lost 5 bases, leaving 9 bases of the junction unmatched. In germline, CDR1 is SEHNR, CDR2 FQNEAQ (reference sequence). This CDR3 contains 18 residues. The CDR3 protein is CASSLGTGGMVAKNIQYF. As DNA, the CDR3 is TGTGCCAGCAGCCTCGGGACAGGGGGGATGGTAGCCAAAAACATTCAGTACTTC. The entire variable domain, with the rest obtained from reference TRBV7-9 and TRBJ2-4, is as follows: DTGVSQNPRHKITKRGQNVTFRCDPISEHNRLYWYRQTLGQGPEFLTYFQNEAQLEKSRLLSDRFSAERPKGSFSTLEIQRTEQGDSAMYLCASSLGTGGMVAKNIQYFGAGTRLSVL.

This clone was detected a few times. The CDR3 spells CASSLVGLAGANEQFF. The CDR3 region has the DNA TGTGCCAGCAGCTTAGTGGGACTAGCGGGAGCCAATGAGCAGTTCTTC. The gene calls are TRBV7-9 and TRBJ2-1; 14 positions match TRBD2. Germline V gene sequence: CDR1 SEHNR, CDR2 FQNEAQ (reference sequence). This CDR3 comprises 16 residues. V was clipped by 1 base and J by 6 bases; unmatched bases: 2.

This chain links TRBV30 with TRBJ2-1; 11 bases are shared with TRBD1. Germline CDR1 and CDR2: GTSNPN and SVGIG (reference sequence). The junction had 8 bases not matched to a gene; V was cut back by 0 bases and J by 10 bases. This CDR3 region has 15 residues. CDR3 sequence: CAWSVKDRGLSEQFF. The CDR3 nucleotides read TGTGCCTGGAGTGTGAAGGACAGGGGGCTTTCGGAGCAGTTCTTC.

The chain couples TRBV28 to TRBJ1-1; TRBD1 matches 7 bases. The CDR3 spans 15 residues. With V trimmed by 4 bases and J by 4 bases, 9 bases remained unmatched. Per the germline V gene, CDR1 is MDHEN and CDR2 is SYDVKM. Written as DNA, the CDR3 is TGTGCCAGCAGTTCACACAGGGGATATGGCACTGAAGCTTTCTTT. This encodes CASSSHRGYGTEAFF. The full variable domain, in which reference TRBV28 and TRBJ1-1 provide the parts outside the CDR3, is DVKVTQSSRYLVKRTGEKVFLECVQDMDHENMFWYRQDPGLGLRLIYFSYDVKMKEKGDIPEGYSVSREKKERFSLILESASTNQTSMYLCASSSHRGYGTEAFFGQGTRLTVV.

The chain carries TRBV30 and TRBJ1-4; D is unresolved. V gave up 2 bases and J gave up 8 bases, with 12 bases separating them. The germline V gene encodes CDR1 GTSNPN and CDR2 SVGIG (reference sequence). CDR3 length: 13 amino acids. The CDR3 coding sequence is TGTGCCTGGAGTATTGAAAGGAGAGAAAAACTGTTTTTT. This codes for CAWSIERREKLFF.

The chain joins TRBV19 to TRBJ2-7; the match to TRBD2 covers 14 bases. The CDR3 extends over 17 amino acids. V shed 6 bases, J shed 1 base, and the junction held 8 bases outside the gene matches. The germline CDR1 and CDR2 sequences are LNHDA and SQIVND (reference sequence). This CDR3 reads CASRAGTSGSKSYEQYF. The CDR3 bases are TGTGCCAGTAGAGCCGGGACTAGCGGGAGTAAGTCCTACGAGCAGTACTTC.

This clone appeared a few times. V and J are TRBV27 and TRBJ1-1; D might be TRBD1 (5 bases). The V end was cut by 2 bases, the J end by 1 base, with 11 bases between. CDR1 is MNHEY, CDR2 SMNVEV, per germline (reference sequence). This CDR3 is built from 15 residues. The CDR3 region is CASSLHNQGNTEAFF. In nucleotides, the CDR3 is TGTGCCAGCAGTTTACACAACCAGGGGAACACTGAAGCTTTCTTT.

The chain uses TRBV7-9 and TRBJ2-7, with 8 nucleotides matching TRBD1. The CDR3 is made up of 14 amino acids. The germline V gene has CDR1 SEHNR and CDR2 FQNEAQ (reference sequence). Unmatched junction bases numbered 4, after V lost 3 bases and J lost 3 bases. In DNA, the CDR3 is TGTGCCAGCAGCTTCATCACAGGGGGCTACGAGCAGTACTTC. Its translation: CASSFITGGYEQYF.

The CDR3 loop reads CAISESVGVVNIQYF. The CDR3 coding sequence is TGTGCCATCAGTGAGTCGGTCGGTGTCGTGAACATTCAGTACTTC. The rearrangement links TRBV10-3 to TRBJ2-4; D gene ambiguous. Trimming cost V 0 bases and J 7 bases, with 13 bases left between them. The CDR3 has 15 residues. CDR1 is ENHRY, CDR2 SYGVKD, per germline.

The rearrangement links TRBV5-1 to TRBJ2-1; maybe TRBD2 (5 bases). Per germline, CDR1 SGHRS and CDR2 YFSETQ. The ends were cut back, 6 bases at V and 6 bases at J, with 16 bases in the middle. The CDR3 has 14 amino acids. For the CDR3, the DNA is TGCGCCAGCACCAGTAGCATCCGGGGCAATGAGCAGTTCTTC. It yields the protein CASTSSIRGNEQFF.

The chain carries TRBV7-9 and TRBJ1-6; possibly TRBD1 for D (6 bases). There are 18 residues in the CDR3. Trimming shortened V by 3 bases and J by 0 bases, and 15 bases separated the two germline ends. Per the germline V gene, CDR1 is SEHNR and CDR2 is FQNEAQ (reference sequence). CDR3 nucleotides: TGTGCCAGCAGCTTGGGGGGGGCAGCCACCTCCTATAATTCACCCCTCCACTTT. Its translation is CASSLGGAATSYNSPLHF.

The chain combines TRBV6-5 with TRBJ1-5, with D possibly TRBD1 on 6 matching bases. Looked up from germline, CDR1 is MNHEY and CDR2 is SVGAGI. V was pared by 4 bases and J by 1 base, with 11 bases between. There are 15 residues in the CDR3. CDR3 sequence (DNA): TGTGCCAGCAGTTTAACAGGGATAAGCAATCAGCCCCAGCATTTT. Amino acids: CASSLTGISNQPQHF.

V usage is TRBV3-1 (or the pseudogene TRBV3-2) and J usage is TRBJ2-7; TRBD2 agrees at 9 bases. J gave up 11 bases and V 3 bases, and 2 bases lay outside the gene matches. The CDR3 has 11 amino acids. Per germline, CDR1 LGHDT and CDR2 YNNKEL (reference sequence). The CDR3 nucleotides read TGTGCCAGCAGCCAGGGACTAGCTGAGTACTTC. Its translation is CASSQGLAEYF.

In this sample, this clone turned up once. The J gene is TRBJ2-7, the V gene TRBV7-2, with D hard to call. V was shortened by 1 base and J by 0 bases, with 10 bases between the two germline ends. CDR1 and CDR2 from the germline V gene are SGHTA and FQGNSA. This CDR3 comprises 15 residues. The CDR3 DNA is TGTGCCAGCAGCTTAGTAGCCCTCAGCTCCTACGAGCAGTACTTC. It translates to CASSLVALSSYEQYF.

The chain carries TRBV19 and TRBJ1-3; D call uncertain. This CDR3 region has 14 residues. Trimming shortened V by 4 bases and J by 8 bases, and 15 bases separated the two germline ends. The germline CDR1 and CDR2 sequences are LNHDA and SQIVND (reference sequence). CDR3 in DNA: TGTGCCAGTAGTACCCCGGGGAGGATGCACACCATATATTTT. As protein: CASSTPGRMHTIYF.

This clone was detected only once. The CDR3: CAWRLTGSYGYTF. CDR3 nucleotide sequence: TGTGCCTGGAGGTTGACAGGGTCCTATGGCTACACCTTC. The chain joins TRBV30 to TRBJ1-2, with 7 nucleotides matching TRBD1. CDR1 GTSNPN and CDR2 SVGIG come from the germline V gene (reference sequence). Unmatched junction bases numbered 5, after V lost 3 bases and J lost 4 bases. CDR3 length: 13 amino acids.

V gene TRBV7-3 combines with J gene TRBJ2-5, with 10 bases that match TRBD2. V shed 2 bases and J 1 base; nucleotides not matched to a gene: 1. The germline gives CDR1 SGHTA, CDR2 FQGTGA. CDR3 length: 15 residues. The CDR3 protein is CASSLLAGAQETQYF. The CDR3 coding sequence is TGTGCCAGCAGCTTACTAGCGGGAGCCCAAGAGACCCAGTACTTC. The whole variable domain, remainder taken from reference TRBV7-3 and TRBJ2-5, is GAGVSQTPSNKVTEKGKYVELRCDPISGHTALYWYRQSLGQGPEFLIYFQGTGAADDSGLPNDRFFAVRPEGSVSTLKIQRTERGDSAVYLCASSLLAGAQETQYFGPGTRLLVL.

There are a few counts of this clone. The V gene is TRBV6-1, the J gene TRBJ1-2; D gene unclear. The germline CDR1 and CDR2 sequences are MNHNS and SASEGT. This CDR3 spans 13 amino acids. V gave up 2 bases and J gave up 5 bases, with 9 bases separating them. The CDR3 protein is CASSEWARYGYTF. CDR3 nucleotide sequence: TGTGCCAGCAGTGAATGGGCCAGATATGGCTACACCTTC.

CDR3 sequence reads: CASRTGNSYEQYF. The CDR3 nucleotides read TGTGCCAGCAGGACAGGGAACTCCTACGAGCAGTACTTC. V and J are TRBV6-6 and TRBJ2-7, with 7 bases identical to TRBD1. Germline-derived CDR1 and CDR2 are MNHNY and SVGAGI (reference sequence). The CDR3 totals 13 residues. V trimming: 6 bases; J trimming: 0 bases; junction bases outside the gene matches: 2.

The chain carries TRBV10-3 and TRBJ2-4; D is possibly TRBD2 (5 bases). Germline assignment: CDR1 ENHRY and CDR2 SYGVKD. Trimming pared 3 bases from V and 0 bases from J, leaving 15 bases between. The CDR3 contains 17 residues. Here the CDR3 DNA reads TGTGCCATCAGTGATCAGCGGATAACATTAGCCAAAAACATTCAGTACTTC. It encodes CAISDQRITLAKNIQYF.

This clone was observed a few times. The chain joins TRBV5-8 to TRBJ1-2, with 7 positions matching TRBD1. CDR3 size: 14 residues. After removal of 5 bases from V and 1 base from J, the junction contained 5 bases not matched to a gene. Germline V gene data show CDR1 as SGHTS and CDR2 as YDEGEE. This CDR3 reads CASSWDSDNYGYTF. The CDR3, as DNA: TGTGCCAGCAGTTGGGACAGCGATAACTATGGCTACACCTTC.

The rearrangement links TRBV11-2 to TRBJ1-6; D not resolved. The germline gives CDR1 SGHAT, CDR2 FQNNGV. V lost 4 bases and J lost 11, with 9 bases in between. The CDR3 runs to 12 residues. The CDR3 nucleotides are TGTGCCAGCAGCTCCGACATCGCACCCCTCCACTTT. Encoded protein: CASSSDIAPLHF.